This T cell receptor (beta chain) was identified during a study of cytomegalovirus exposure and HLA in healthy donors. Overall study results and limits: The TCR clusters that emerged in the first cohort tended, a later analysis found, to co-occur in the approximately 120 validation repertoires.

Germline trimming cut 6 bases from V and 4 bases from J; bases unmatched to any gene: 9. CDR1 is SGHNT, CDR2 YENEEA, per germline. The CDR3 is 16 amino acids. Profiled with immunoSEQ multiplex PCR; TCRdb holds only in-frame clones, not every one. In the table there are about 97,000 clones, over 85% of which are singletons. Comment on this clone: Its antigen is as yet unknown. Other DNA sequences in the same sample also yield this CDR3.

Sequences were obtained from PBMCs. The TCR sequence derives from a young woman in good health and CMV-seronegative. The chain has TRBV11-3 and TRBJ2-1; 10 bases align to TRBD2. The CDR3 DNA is TGTGCCAGCAGTGGATTAGCGGGGGGCTCTTACAATGAGCAGTTCTTC. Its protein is CASSGLAGGSYNEQFF.